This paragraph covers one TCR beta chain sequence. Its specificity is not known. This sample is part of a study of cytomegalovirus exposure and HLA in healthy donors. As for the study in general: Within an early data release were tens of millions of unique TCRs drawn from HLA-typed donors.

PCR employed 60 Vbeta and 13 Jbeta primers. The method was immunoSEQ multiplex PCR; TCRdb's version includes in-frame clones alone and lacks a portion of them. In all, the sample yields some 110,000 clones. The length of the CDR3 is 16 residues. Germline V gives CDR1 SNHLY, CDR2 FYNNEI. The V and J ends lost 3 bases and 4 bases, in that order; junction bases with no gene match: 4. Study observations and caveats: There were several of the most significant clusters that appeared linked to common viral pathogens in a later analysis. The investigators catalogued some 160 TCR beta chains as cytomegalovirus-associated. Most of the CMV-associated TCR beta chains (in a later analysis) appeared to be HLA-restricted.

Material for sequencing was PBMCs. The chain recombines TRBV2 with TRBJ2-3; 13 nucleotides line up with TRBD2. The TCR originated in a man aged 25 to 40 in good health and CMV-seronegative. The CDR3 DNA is TGTGCCAGCAGTGACGGACTAGCGGGAGCCCCAGATACGCAGTATTTT. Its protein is CASSDGLAGAPDTQYF.